This is a list of T cell receptor beta chains from one sample in a study of T cell responses to AZD1222 COVID-19 vaccine. The repertoire was sequenced with immunoSEQ multiplex PCR; TCRdb's copy has only in-frame clones and lacks some. The sample lists roughly 120,000 clones; almost 90% were seen once. The sample here was peripheral blood, taken on day 0 of AZD1222 vaccination. The receptors stem from an adult in good health. CDR3s leave out the opening cysteine and the closing phenylalanine or tryptophan. Each record gives: CDR3 protein, V gene, J gene.

CDR3 protein: ASTQGNTIEKLF; V gene: TRBV6-6; J gene: TRBJ1-4
CDR3 protein: ASRLQVGAYEQY; V gene: TRBV19; J gene: TRBJ2-7
CDR3 protein: ASSVLAGGTFNNEQF; V gene: TRBV19; J gene: TRBJ2-1
CDR3 protein: ASSAQQGRNYGYT; V gene: TRBV9; J gene: TRBJ1-2
CDR3 protein: ASSTLPSRGNQPQH; V gene: TRBV19; J gene: TRBJ1-5
CDR3 protein: ASSRDTGQPQH; V gene: TRBV5-5; J gene: TRBJ1-5
CDR3 protein: ASSLWGSGNTIY; V gene: TRBV5-6; J gene: TRBJ1-3
CDR3 protein: ASSPQLGTTGNTIY; V gene: TRBV9; J gene: TRBJ1-3
CDR3 protein: ASSLAGGVQETQY; V gene: TRBV6-2/TRBV6-3; J gene: TRBJ2-5
CDR3 protein: ATSSRRGRASSGANVLT; V gene: TRBV15; J gene: TRBJ2-6
CDR3 protein: ASSLSTPLYNEQF; V gene: TRBV11-1; J gene: TRBJ2-1
CDR3 protein: ASSERGANTGELF; V gene: TRBV2; J gene: TRBJ2-2
CDR3 protein: ASSPEGTTNEKLF; V gene: TRBV9; J gene: TRBJ1-4
CDR3 protein: ASSLRSGGWNNEQF; V gene: TRBV7-3; J gene: TRBJ2-1
CDR3 protein: ASSEAQGGRGYT; V gene: TRBV6-1; J gene: TRBJ1-2
CDR3 protein: ASSDPYFRSYNEQF; V gene: TRBV5-6; J gene: TRBJ2-1
CDR3 protein: SAPAAGVAF; V gene: TRBV20-1; J gene: TRBJ1-1
CDR3 protein: ASSPRPPGQVYNSPLH; V gene: TRBV9; J gene: TRBJ1-6
CDR3 protein: ASSSAGTSYEQY; V gene: TRBV5-4; J gene: TRBJ2-7
CDR3 protein: ASSLPTANSPLH; V gene: TRBV5-4; J gene: TRBJ1-6
CDR3 protein: ASSEGSTQH; V gene: TRBV5-5; J gene: TRBJ1-5
CDR3 protein: ASSPSSQLNEKLF; V gene: TRBV5-1; J gene: TRBJ1-4
CDR3 protein: SASGSGSNYGYT; V gene: TRBV20-1; J gene: TRBJ1-2
CDR3 protein: ASSLRGGLGQPQH; V gene: TRBV27; J gene: TRBJ1-5
CDR3 protein: ASSQEELAGVVEQF; V gene: TRBV3-1/TRBV3-2; J gene: TRBJ2-1
CDR3 protein: ASRPRSKSGTGYGYT; V gene: TRBV3-1/TRBV3-2; J gene: TRBJ1-2
CDR3 protein: ASSPPGNSNYNEQF; V gene: TRBV18; J gene: TRBJ2-1
CDR3 protein: ASTLVATNEKLF; V gene: TRBV5-5; J gene: TRBJ1-4
CDR3 protein: ASSLAPPRSRFPYEQY; V gene: TRBV7-2; J gene: TRBJ2-7
CDR3 protein: ASSYSRDSSGNTIY; V gene: TRBV6-5; J gene: TRBJ1-3
CDR3 protein: ASSPDSNQPQH; V gene: TRBV18; J gene: TRBJ1-5
CDR3 protein: ASSSGTGDTGELF; V gene: TRBV5-1; J gene: TRBJ2-2
CDR3 protein: ASSVDRSYEQY; V gene: TRBV3-1/TRBV3-2; J gene: TRBJ2-7
CDR3 protein: ASSSGLASYEQY; V gene: TRBV6-5; J gene: TRBJ2-7
CDR3 protein: ASSLDSPFVAF; V gene: TRBV5-1; J gene: TRBJ1-1
CDR3 protein: ASSPAGLDTGELF; V gene: TRBV7-9; J gene: TRBJ2-2
CDR3 protein: ASSRTGGEKLF; V gene: TRBV5-1; J gene: TRBJ1-4
CDR3 protein: ASSASWGRPSGNTIY; V gene: TRBV5-5; J gene: TRBJ1-3